These 21 T cell receptor beta chains were sequenced from one sample in a study of cytomegalovirus exposure and HLA in healthy donors. The PCR used 60 Vbeta and 13 Jbeta primers. Sequencing was performed with immunoSEQ multiplex PCR; in TCRdb, only in-frame clones are kept and a portion is missing. Of 100,000 to 150,000 clones in the sample, around 84% are singletons; the top ten hold 6.3%. Material: PBMCs. The receptor set was obtained from a woman aged 40 to 50 in good health and CMV-seronegative.

The rearrangement joins TRBV30 to TRBJ2-7, with D possibly matching TRBD1 (6 bases). The germline V gene encodes CDR1 GTSNPN and CDR2 SVGIG (reference sequence). V lost 8 bases, J lost 2 bases, and 13 bases lay in between. This CDR3 has 12 residues. CDR3 residues: CAPRTATYEQYF. In nucleotides, the CDR3 is TGTGCCCCCAGGACAGCGACCTACGAGCAGTACTTC.

The genes are TRBV7-6 and TRBJ2-2, with TRBD1 identical over 9 bases. This CDR3 contains 17 residues. CDR1 and CDR2 (germline): SGHVS, FNYEAQ. V lost 2 bases, J lost 4 bases, and 8 bases stayed unmatched. CDR3 loop: CASSLRKAQGATGELFF. The CDR3 nucleotides read TGTGCCAGCAGCTTACGGAAGGCACAGGGGGCCACCGGGGAGCTGTTTTTT.

This clone was picked up a small number of times. The sample has other DNA sequences that encode this CDR3 too. The V and J genes are TRBV5-8 and TRBJ2-7, with D uncertain. V was clipped by 2 bases and J by 4 bases, with 13 bases between them. The germline gives CDR1 SGHTS, CDR2 YDEGEE. This CDR3 has 14 amino acids. CDR3 protein: CASSLVGWSYEQYF. CDR3 nucleotides: TGTGCCAGCAGCTTAGTGGGCTGGTCTTACGAGCAGTACTTC.

V is TRBV6-5 and J is TRBJ1-4, with 7 bases aligning to TRBD1. V was clipped by 2 bases and J by 6 bases; unmatched bases: 6. The CDR3 has 15 residues. Germline V lookup: CDR1 MNHEY, CDR2 SVGAGI. The DNA of the CDR3 is TGTGCCAGCAGTTACCTGACAGGGAAAGATGAAAAACTGTTTTTT. Translating gives CASSYLTGKDEKLFF.

This chain connects TRBV5-1 to TRBJ2-7; D not certain. V gave up 3 bases and J gave up 4 bases, with 8 bases separating them. Germline CDR1 reads SGHRS; CDR2 reads YFSETQ. The CDR3 covers 12 residues. This CDR3 reads CASSSQTYEQYF. In DNA form, the CDR3 reads TGCGCCAGCAGCTCGCAGACATACGAGCAGTACTTC.

The chain employs TRBV20-1 and TRBJ2-2; D unclear. Trimming shortened V by 6 bases and J by 6 bases, and 8 bases separated the two germline ends. Germline V gene data show CDR1 as DFQATT and CDR2 as SNEGSKA (reference sequence). The CDR3 is 11 residues long. The CDR3, as DNA: TGCAGTGCCCAAAGCCCCGGGGAGCTGTTTTTT. Its protein is CSAQSPGELFF.

This clone was observed a single time. The chain couples TRBV4-2 to TRBJ1-5; TRBD1 matches at 7 bases. Germline V CDR1 and CDR2: LGHNA, YNFKEQ. J was trimmed by 5 bases and V by 3 bases; bases with no gene match: 7. CDR3 size: 15 residues. The CDR3 DNA reads TGTGCCAGCAGCCACTCCACAGGGGAGGATCAGCCCCAGCATTTT. As protein: CASSHSTGEDQPQHF.

The V call is TRBV4-1, the J call TRBJ2-5; 7 nucleotides agree with TRBD1. The DNA end is a closer match to TRBJ2-7, so the J assignment may be wrong. Germline CDR1 reads MGHRA; CDR2 reads YSYEKL. CDR3 size: 16 residues. The CDR3 DNA sequence: TGCGCCAGCAGCCAAGGTAGAGGGGGCCCCTCGTACGAGCAGTACTTC. Residues: CASSQGRGGPSYEQYF.

The chain is built from TRBV7-2 and TRBJ1-5; D not resolved. The germline V gene has CDR1 SGHTA and CDR2 FQGNSA. The CDR3 is made up of 13 amino acids. Trimming shortened V by 2 bases and J by 6 bases, and 8 bases separated the two germline ends. CDR3 sequence (DNA): TGTGCCAGCAGCTTAAGCGGTGCTCAGCCCCAGCATTTT. Translating gives CASSLSGAQPQHF.

This clone showed up just a few times. This chain connects TRBV18 to TRBJ2-5; possibly TRBD2 for D (6 bases). The V end was cut by 6 bases, the J end by 2 bases, with 10 bases between. Germline V gene lookup returns CDR1 KGHSH and CDR2 LQKENI. This CDR3 region has 13 residues. The CDR3 region is CASSFGGQETQYF. CDR3 DNA sequence: TGTGCCAGCTCTTTTGGGGGGCAAGAGACCCAGTACTTC.

This clone was counted many times. The chain has TRBV4-3 and TRBJ1-4; 10 nucleotides match TRBD1. This CDR3 has 16 amino acids. The J segment lost 7 bases and the V segment lost 0 bases, leaving 5 bases of the junction unmatched. In germline, CDR1 is LGHNA, CDR2 YSLEER. The CDR3 nucleotides are TGCGCCAGCAGCCAAGACCGGACAGGGGGGGGTGAAAAACTGTTTTTT. This codes for CASSQDRTGGGEKLFF.

The V and J genes are TRBV28 and TRBJ1-5, with 8 bases fitting TRBD1. The CDR3 consists of 14 residues. V dropped 6 bases and J dropped 4; count of bases not matched to a gene: 5. CDR1 and CDR2 from the germline V gene are MDHEN and SYDVKM. This chain's CDR3 is CASSGQGRNQPQHF. The CDR3 bases are TGTGCCAGCAGCGGACAGGGTAGAAATCAGCCCCAGCATTTT.

The chain combines TRBV12-5 with TRBJ1-3, with a tentative D call TRBD1 (6 bases). Looked up from germline, CDR1 is LGHNT and CDR2 is FRNRAP. V dropped 3 bases and J dropped 0 bases, with 12 bases sitting between them. The CDR3 runs to 16 residues. The CDR3 loop is CASGFPQGTSGNTIYF. The CDR3 DNA reads as TGTGCTAGTGGTTTCCCCCAGGGGACCTCTGGAAACACCATATATTTT.

This clone was counted between two and nine times. The V call is TRBV5-8, the J call TRBJ2-3; D may be TRBD2 (6 bases). The CDR3 is 14 residues long. The V gene lost 3 bases and the J gene lost 2 bases, with 10 bases spanning the gap. The germline V gene has CDR1 SGHTS and CDR2 YDEGEE. CDR3 nucleotides: TGTGCCAGCAGCTCCGGCGGGAACACAGATACGCAGTATTTT. Its protein product is CASSSGGNTDTQYF.

A remark on this clone: A junction end diverges from the germline sequence, so it may reflect a read error. The chain employs TRBV7-9 and TRBJ2-7, with a possible D match to TRBD1 (6 bases). CDR1 and CDR2 (germline): SEHNR, FQNEAQ (reference sequence). The CDR3 contains 13 residues. The CDR3 DNA reads TGTTCCAGCAGCTGGGGGCCTCAGGGGGAGCAGTACTTC. It yields the protein CSSSWGPQGEQYF.

There are a few counts of this clone. The chain carries TRBV7-9 and TRBJ1-1; a possible D gene is TRBD1 (5 bases). This CDR3 comprises 17 residues. V shed 0 bases and J shed 1 base, with 15 bases lying between them. Germline V lookup: CDR1 SEHNR, CDR2 FQNEAQ (reference sequence). The CDR3 is CASSLALRQHSNTEAFF. CDR3 bases: TGTGCCAGCAGCTTAGCCCTACGACAGCACTCGAACACTGAAGCTTTCTTT.

The chain combines TRBV6-5 with TRBJ1-3; TRBD1 agrees at 9 bases. J was trimmed by 4 bases and V by 7 bases; bases with no gene match: 8. Germline V CDR1 and CDR2: MNHEY, SVGAGI. This CDR3 has 15 amino acids. The CDR3 is CASTLGTGSGNTIYF. CDR3 sequence (DNA): TGTGCCAGCACCCTCGGGACAGGGTCAGGAAACACCATATATTTT.

This clone came up once. The chain links TRBV7-9 to TRBJ1-3, with 7 nucleotides matching TRBD1. CDR1 is SEHNR, CDR2 FQNEAQ, per germline (reference sequence). V was clipped by 5 bases and J by 0 bases; unmatched bases: 4. This CDR3 is built from 15 residues. Here the CDR3 DNA reads TGTGCCAGCAGCCCCACAGGGGACTCTGGAAACACCATATATTTT. This sequence encodes CASSPTGDSGNTIYF.

The gene calls are TRBV4-1 and TRBJ1-5; D gene uncertain. Germline assignment: CDR1 MGHRA and CDR2 YSYEKL. The CDR3 loop spans 14 amino acids. V lost 1 base and J lost 2, with 6 bases in between. This chain's CDR3 is CASSQAGGNQPQHF. The CDR3, as DNA: TGCGCCAGCAGCCAAGCGGGAGGCAATCAGCCCCAGCATTTT.

This clone has only one observation. The rearrangement links TRBV28 to TRBJ1-5; 9 bases agree with TRBD1. CDR1 is MDHEN and CDR2 is SYDVKM in the germline V gene. This CDR3 region has 15 residues. The ends lost 5 bases at V and 7 bases at J; junction bases unmatched: 9. The CDR3 sequence is CASSPPGQGWQPQHF. The CDR3 nucleotides are TGTGCCAGCAGTCCTCCGGGACAGGGTTGGCAGCCCCAGCATTTT.

For the CDR3, the DNA is TGTGCCAGCACAACAGGTGGGGGGACCAAGAACACTGAAGCTTTCTTT. Its translation: CASTTGGGTKNTEAFF. The J gene is TRBJ1-1, the V gene TRBV28; TRBD1 might be the D (5 bases). This CDR3 comprises 16 residues. CDR1 and CDR2 (germline): MDHEN, SYDVKM. Trimming took 7 bases from V and 1 from J, leaving 19 bases between them. Using reference TRBV28 and TRBJ1-1 for the parts outside the CDR3, the full variable domain is DVKVTQSSRYLVKRTGEKVFLECVQDMDHENMFWYRQDPGLGLRLIYFSYDVKMKEKGDIPEGYSVSREKKERFSLILESASTNQTSMYLCASTTGGGTKNTEAFFGQGTRLTVV.